The present entry profiles one T cell receptor (beta chain) with its context. Antigen unknown. TCRdb's copy holds only in-frame clones and misses some; the assay was immunoSEQ multiplex PCR. The data contain tens of thousands of clones, 89% of them singletons. The data originate from a study of OX40 agonist ivuxolimab in advanced cancers. Study at large: Patients were dosed with the agonistic anti-OX40 (CD134) antibody ivuxolimab. Dose-escalation patients had hepatocellular carcinoma, melanoma, renal cell or head and neck cancer. General observations from the study: Clonal expansion by week 6 occurred in CD4+ and CD8+ blood T cells (at 0.1 to 3.0 mg/kg). Low normalized T-cell clonal expansion was also seen in some nonresponders.

This CDR3 comprises 16 residues. Germline V CDR1 and CDR2: SGDLS, YYNGEE. V lost 1 base, J lost 4 bases, and 7 bases stayed unmatched. The material was CD4+ or CD8+ T cells sorted from blood, obtained in a trial of the OX40 agonist ivuxolimab. The chain links TRBV9 to TRBJ2-2; 7 nucleotides match TRBD1. The source of this sequence is an adult with an advanced solid tumor such as melanoma, head and neck, liver or kidney cancer. The CDR3 sequence: CASSVRRDRPTGELFF. In DNA form, the CDR3 reads TGTGCCAGCAGCGTACGAAGGGACAGACCCACCGGGGAGCTGTTTTTT.